This T cell receptor beta chain was captured in a study of shared clonotypes between healthy human individuals. Study-wide results and limits: In this cohort, only blood was sampled, and tissue repertoires likely differ.

Assay runs were performed at deep level. Researchers divided each subset's genomic DNA evenly across several immunoSEQ plates. Original methodology: Junction-only immunoSEQ data arrived without quality scores, meaning filtering differed. TCRdb's copy holds only in-frame clones and misses some; the assay was immunoSEQ multiplex PCR. From that table come the V and J calls and clone size; the DNA was used to work out D and trimming. The sample includes about 460,000 clones, around 77% seen only once; the top ten take 9.5% to 15%. Worth noting for this clone: The antigen is undetermined.

Trimming pared 2 bases from V and 8 bases from J, leaving 13 bases between. Germline V gene sequence: CDR1 KGHSH, CDR2 LQKENI. CDR3 size: 14 residues. This receptor was identified in a woman in her thirties or forties in good health. Some clones in this sample may be carry-over from other donors' samples. The genes are TRBV18 and TRBJ1-5, with D possibly TRBD1 on 6 matching bases. Material for sequencing was PBMCs. As DNA, the CDR3 is TGTGCCAGCTCACCAAGGGGGGCATTCGAGCCCCAGCATTTT. It specifies CASSPRGAFEPQHF.